Each of the 25 T cell receptor beta chains below was sequenced from the same sample in a study of blood T cell repertoires in COVID-19. The assay was immunoSEQ multiplex PCR, and TCRdb's table has in-frame clones only and misses some. The profile shows 200,000 to 250,000 clones, 84% of them singletons. The specimen was PBMCs or T cells enriched from blood (not recorded which). These receptors came from a woman in her forties who had recovered from COVID-19.

The chain employs TRBV3-1 (or the pseudogene TRBV3-2) and TRBJ2-5; the match to TRBD2 covers 8 bases. The CDR3 consists of 14 residues. CDR1 and CDR2 from the germline V gene are LGHDT and YNNKEL (reference sequence). Trimming cost V 7 bases and J 4 bases; bases outside gene matches: 8. The CDR3 DNA reads as TGTGCCAGCACATTTACGGGAGGGGCAGAGACCCAGTACTTC. As protein: CASTFTGGAETQYF.

This rearrangement joins TRBV11-3 to TRBJ2-1, with unresolved D. The CDR3 length is 14 residues. Per the germline V gene, CDR1 is SGHNT and CDR2 is YENEEA. The V gene lost 5 bases and the J gene lost 4 bases, with 12 bases spanning the gap. The DNA of the CDR3 is TGTGCCAGCAGCCACCTGCGGCCATACAATGAGCAGTTCTTC. It encodes CASSHLRPYNEQFF.

CDR3 residues: CASNVGFFNQPQHF. CDR3 bases: TGTGCCAGTAACGTCGGGTTCTTCAATCAGCCCCAGCATTTT. This chain links TRBV19 with TRBJ1-5; unclear D gene. V was cut by 7 bases and J by 3 bases, with 13 bases left in between. Germline CDR1 LNHDA, CDR2 SQIVND (reference sequence). CDR3 size: 14 residues.

The V call is TRBV28, the J call TRBJ2-3, with 13 bases that match TRBD2. Germline loops: CDR1 MDHEN, CDR2 SYDVKM. CDR3 length equals 16 residues. V lost 6 bases, J lost 1 base, and 4 bases stayed unmatched. DNA for the CDR3: TGTGCCAGCAGCCTCACTAGCGGGAGGGGCACAGATACGCAGTATTTT. Its translation: CASSLTSGRGTDTQYF.

The V gene is TRBV5-5, the J gene TRBJ2-7; D possibly corresponds to TRBD1 (6 bases). CDR1 is SGHKS, CDR2 YYEKEE, per germline (reference sequence). CDR3 length: 13 residues. V dropped 4 bases and J dropped 1 base, with 9 bases sitting between them. This CDR3 reads CASSRTASYEQYV. CDR3 in DNA: TGTGCCAGCAGCCGGACAGCGTCCTACGAGCAGTACGTC.

The J gene is TRBJ2-1, the V gene TRBV28; 8 bases are a match to TRBD2. V lost 6 bases to trimming and J lost 0 bases; unmatched junction nucleotides: 4. The CDR3 totals 15 residues. CDR1 and CDR2 (germline): MDHEN, SYDVKM. The CDR3 sequence is CASSAGTSSYNEQFF. As DNA, the CDR3 is TGTGCCAGCAGCGCCGGGACTAGCTCCTACAATGAGCAGTTCTTC.

The chain employs TRBV11-2 and TRBJ2-2, with D tentatively TRBD1 (5 bases). Germline V gives CDR1 SGHAT, CDR2 FQNNGV. This CDR3 spans 15 amino acids. The ends were cut back, 5 bases at V and 4 bases at J, with 14 bases in the middle. CDR3 protein: CASSGASRATGELFF. Here the CDR3 DNA reads TGTGCCAGCAGCGGGGCAAGTAGGGCCACCGGGGAGCTGTTTTTT.

The chain employs TRBV5-1 and TRBJ2-2; D might be TRBD1 (5 bases). This CDR3 region has 15 residues. Looked up from germline, CDR1 is SGHRS and CDR2 is YFSETQ. V was cut by 1 base and J by 6 bases, with 13 bases left in between. CDR3 amino acids: CASSLSAQTAGELFF. CDR3 sequence (DNA): TGCGCCAGCAGCTTGTCCGCGCAGACAGCCGGGGAGCTGTTTTTT.

The chain uses TRBV5-4 and TRBJ1-2; 8 bases are shared with TRBD1. V was clipped by 4 bases and J by 8 bases; unmatched bases: 13. Germline CDR1 SGHNT, CDR2 YYREEE (reference sequence). The CDR3 has 15 amino acids. CDR3 protein: CASSPATGDGVGYTF. In nucleotides, the CDR3 is TGTGCCAGCAGCCCGGCGACAGGGGATGGTGTCGGCTACACCTTC.

The chain uses TRBV9 and TRBJ2-3; 9 bases are shared with TRBD2. The CDR3 is made up of 16 amino acids. V shed 0 bases and J 0 bases; nucleotides not matched to a gene: 2. Germline V gene sequence: CDR1 SGDLS, CDR2 YYNGEE. The CDR3 sequence: CASSVALAGSTDTQYF. The CDR3 DNA sequence: TGTGCCAGCAGCGTAGCCCTAGCGGGAAGCACAGATACGCAGTATTTT.

V usage is TRBV10-3 and J usage is TRBJ1-6; tentatively, D is TRBD1 (5 bases). This CDR3 region has 13 residues. Between the trimmed V and J ends, which lost 6 bases and 7 bases, there was a span of 10 bases. From germline, CDR1 is ENHRY and CDR2 SYGVKD. CDR3 nucleotide sequence: TGTGCCATCAGGGACATAGAAAATTCACCCCTCCACTTT. It encodes CAIRDIENSPLHF.

The chain is built from TRBV7-2 and TRBJ1-4; TRBD1 agrees at 12 bases. The CDR3 is 14 amino acids. The J segment lost 8 bases and the V segment lost 5 bases, leaving 3 bases of the junction unmatched. CDR1 is SGHTA, CDR2 FQGNSA, per germline. As DNA, the CDR3 is TGTGCCAGCAGCCCCGGGACAGGGGGCGAAAAACTGTTTTTT. Translated: CASSPGTGGEKLFF.

This clone showed up just once. This rearrangement joins TRBV30 to TRBJ1-6, with 7 bases identical to TRBD1. The CDR3 consists of 17 residues. J was trimmed by 0 bases and V by 1 base; bases with no gene match: 6. Germline V gene lookup returns CDR1 GTSNPN and CDR2 SVGIG (reference sequence). In DNA form, the CDR3 reads TGTGCCTGGAGTGCCTTGACAGGGAACTCCTATAATTCACCCCTCCACTTT. Protein sequence: CAWSALTGNSYNSPLHF.

The rearrangement joins TRBV5-1 to TRBJ1-4; 8 bases are a match to TRBD1. The ends lost 4 bases at V and 7 bases at J; junction bases unmatched: 9. CDR1 is SGHRS and CDR2 is YFSETQ in the germline V gene. The CDR3 sequence is 15 residues long. CDR3 coding DNA: TGCGCCAGCAGCCAGACAGGGGTTGGGAGTGAAAAACTGTTTTTT. Translation: CASSQTGVGSEKLFF.

This rearrangement joins TRBV30 to TRBJ1-6; perhaps TRBD1 as D (6 bases). Germline-derived CDR1 and CDR2 are GTSNPN and SVGIG (reference sequence). V lost 1 base and J 6 bases, leaving 7 bases between the germline ends. The CDR3 covers 13 residues. The CDR3 spells CAWSAGVNSPLHF. For the CDR3, the DNA is TGTGCCTGGAGTGCAGGGGTTAATTCACCCCTCCACTTT.

The chain couples TRBV4-3 to TRBJ2-1, with 10 bases aligning to TRBD2. The V and J ends lost 0 bases and 1 base, in that order; junction bases with no gene match: 12. This CDR3 has 20 residues. Looked up from germline, CDR1 is LGHNA and CDR2 is YSLEER. CDR3 sequence reads: CASSQEAAGGPRNSYNEQFF. The CDR3 coding sequence is TGCGCCAGCAGCCAAGAAGCAGCGGGAGGGCCCAGGAATTCCTACAATGAGCAGTTCTTC.

This clone has just one count. The chain has TRBV5-4 and TRBJ2-5; D gene ambiguous. V was pared by 2 bases and J by 5 bases, with 13 bases between. Looked up from germline, CDR1 is SGHNT and CDR2 is YYREEE (reference sequence). This CDR3 has 14 amino acids. For the CDR3, the DNA is TGTGCCAGCAGCTTTGGTTCAACCGAGGAGACCCAGTACTTC. It encodes CASSFGSTEETQYF.

This clone has ten or more counts. The rearrangement joins TRBV6-1 to TRBJ2-3; tentative D call: TRBD2 (5 bases). CDR3 size: 16 residues. V was pared by 1 base and J by 0 bases, with 11 bases between. Germline loops: CDR1 MNHNS, CDR2 SASEGT. CDR3 amino acids: CASSEVVGGSTDTQYF. CDR3 DNA sequence: TGTGCCAGCAGTGAAGTGGTCGGCGGGAGCACAGATACGCAGTATTTT.

The chain carries TRBV7-2 and TRBJ2-5; D unresolved. V shed 0 bases and J shed 1 base, with 6 bases lying between them. CDR1 is SGHTA and CDR2 is FQGNSA in the germline V gene. This CDR3 comprises 14 residues. CDR3 sequence (DNA): TGTGCCAGCAGCTTAGCTAGCAGCCAAGAGACCCAGTACTTC. Translating gives CASSLASSQETQYF.

V gene TRBV11-2 combines with J gene TRBJ1-3, with a weak D call TRBD1 (6 bases). V was pared by 8 bases and J by 1 base, with 15 bases between. There are 15 residues in the CDR3. CDR1 is SGHAT and CDR2 is FQNNGV in the germline V gene. CDR3 amino acids: CASAPIQGSGNTIYF. The CDR3 nucleotides are TGTGCCAGCGCCCCAATCCAGGGGTCTGGAAACACCATATATTTT.

V is TRBV19 and J is TRBJ1-2; D remains unclear. The CDR3 extends over 13 amino acids. Trimming cost V 5 bases and J 6 bases, with 13 bases left between them. Germline V gene sequence: CDR1 LNHDA, CDR2 SQIVND (reference sequence). CDR3 bases: TGTGCCAGTAGTCCTCTCCTAGCGGATGGCTACACCTTC. Translated: CASSPLLADGYTF. Combining the CDR3 with reference TRBV19 and TRBJ1-2 gives the whole variable domain DGGITQSPKYLFRKEGQNVTLSCEQNLNHDAMYWYRQDPGQGLRLIYYSQIVNDFQKGDIAEGYSVSREKKESFPLTVTSAQKNPTAFYLCASSPLLADGYTFGSGTRLTVV.

The CDR3 DNA reads TGTGCCAGCAGCTTATGGTCCCGGGAGACCCAGTACTTC. Translated, it gives CASSLWSRETQYF. The chain is built from TRBV7-2 and TRBJ2-5; D is unclear. V was pared by 2 bases and J by 5 bases, with 9 bases between. Germline CDR1 SGHTA, CDR2 FQGNSA. The CDR3 extends over 13 amino acids.

The chain employs TRBV19 and TRBJ1-2; no firm D call. This CDR3 is built from 14 residues. Germline CDR1 reads LNHDA; CDR2 reads SQIVND (reference sequence). The germline V and J ends were trimmed by 3 bases and 5 bases, with 13 bases remaining between them. Here the CDR3 DNA reads TGTGCCAGTAGTATCGGTTCGGCGGTATATGGCTACACCTTC. Translation: CASSIGSAVYGYTF.

The chain links TRBV27 to TRBJ2-5, with D possibly being TRBD1 (7 bases). CDR3 size: 16 residues. V dropped 4 bases and J dropped 2 bases, with 17 bases sitting between them. The germline V gene encodes CDR1 MNHEY and CDR2 SMNVEV (reference sequence). The CDR3 bases are TGTGCCAGCAGTTCCGCGGGACAGCCCCGGCAAGAGACCCAGTACTTC. It codes for CASSSAGQPRQETQYF.

The chain combines TRBV5-1 with TRBJ1-1; possible D gene TRBD1, 6 bases. CDR1 is SGHRS, CDR2 YFSETQ, per germline. CDR3 size: 15 residues. Trimming cost V 3 bases and J 2 bases, with 14 bases left between them. CDR3 DNA: TGCGCCAGCAGCTCGACCTGGACAGCCAACACTGAAGCTTTCTTT. Translated: CASSSTWTANTEAFF.